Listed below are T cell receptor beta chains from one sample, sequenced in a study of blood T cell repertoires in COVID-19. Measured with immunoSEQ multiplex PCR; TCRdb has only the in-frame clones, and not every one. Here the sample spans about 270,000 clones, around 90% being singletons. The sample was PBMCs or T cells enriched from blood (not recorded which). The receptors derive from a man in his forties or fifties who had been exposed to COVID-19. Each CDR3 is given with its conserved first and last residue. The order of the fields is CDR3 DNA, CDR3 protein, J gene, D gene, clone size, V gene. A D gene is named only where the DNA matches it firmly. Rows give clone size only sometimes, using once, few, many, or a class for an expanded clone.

TGTGCCAGTAGTATAAGCGGGGGGGGTAAGGGGCAGTATTTT,CASSISGGGKGQYF,TRBJ2-3,TRBD2,-,TRBV19
TGTGCCAGCAGCCATTCACAGGGTAGCCAGCCCCAGCATTTT,CASSHSQGSQPQHF,TRBJ1-5,-,-,TRBV3-1/TRBV3-2
TGCGCCAGCAGCACCGGACTAGCGGGAGGGTGGAACGAGCAGTACTTC,CASSTGLAGGWNEQYF,TRBJ2-7,TRBD2,-,TRBV5-1
TGTGCCAGCAGTTCCCCGGGACAGGGCTACAATGAGCAGTTCTTC,CASSSPGQGYNEQFF,TRBJ2-1,TRBD1,-,TRBV28
TGTGCCAGCAGCCCAATCAATGAGCAGTTCTTC,CASSPINEQFF,TRBJ2-1,-,-,TRBV7-2
TGTGCCAGCAGTTATGGGGGGAACTCCTACGAGCAGTACTTC,CASSYGGNSYEQYF,TRBJ2-7,-,-,TRBV6-5
TGTGCCAGCAGCTCCGGACAAAGCCAAGAGACCCAGTACTTC,CASSSGQSQETQYF,TRBJ2-5,-,-,TRBV7-3
TGTGCCACACCGGGACTCGTCTACGAGCAGTACTTC,CATPGLVYEQYF,TRBJ2-7,-,-,TRBV28
TGTGCCACCAGCACCCGGGGGAGGAAACTAGCGGGAGGGCCCCCTGCGCCCGGGGAGCTGTTTTTT,CATSTRGRKLAGGPPAPGELFF,TRBJ2-2,TRBD2,-,TRBV15
TGTGCCAGCGGCGGTTTCACTAACTATGGCTACACCTTC,CASGGFTNYGYTF,TRBJ1-2,-,-,TRBV7-2
TGTGCCAGCAGCTTGGCAGGGGGGCCCTTTGAGGAGCAGTACTTC,CASSLAGGPFEEQYF,TRBJ2-7,-,once,TRBV5-4
TGCAGTGTTAGTGAGGGTGGGGTAACGGGGAACATTCAGTACTTC,CSVSEGGVTGNIQYF,TRBJ2-4,-,-,TRBV20-1
TGTGCCATCACCCTGGGACAGGGTTTTGATGGCTACACCTTC,CAITLGQGFDGYTF,TRBJ1-2,TRBD1,few,TRBV10-3
TGTGCCAGCAGTCTACAGGGAGCCTACGAGCAGTACTTC,CASSLQGAYEQYF,TRBJ2-7,-,-,TRBV2
TGTGCCAGCAGCACGGGACTAGCGGGCAGGGAGCAGTACTTC,CASSTGLAGREQYF,TRBJ2-7,TRBD2,-,TRBV28
TGTGCCAGCGCTCTCGGGGAGGGCTCCCAAGAGACCCAGTACTTC,CASALGEGSQETQYF,TRBJ2-5,TRBD2,-,TRBV18
TGTGCCAGCAGCGTAGTAGCGGGAGCGGTTCGGGAGACCCAGTACTTC,CASSVVAGAVRETQYF,TRBJ2-5,TRBD2,-,TRBV9
TGTGCCAGCGCCTTTCAAGGGGGGGCTAATGAAAAACTGTTTTTT,CASAFQGGANEKLFF,TRBJ1-4,-,-,TRBV7-9
TGCGCCAGCAGCCAAGATCCGGGTCCCAGCACTGAAGCTTTCTTT,CASSQDPGPSTEAFF,TRBJ1-1,-,once,TRBV4-1
TGTGCCACCAGTGATGGACTAGCGGGACGAGATACGCAGTATTTT,CATSDGLAGRDTQYF,TRBJ2-3,TRBD2,-,TRBV24-1
TGTGCCAGCAGCCCATCTATGAACACTGAAGCTTTCTTT,CASSPSMNTEAFF,TRBJ1-1,-,-,TRBV5-6
TGCGCCAGCAGCTTGGCCTTTAGCAGGGTCTACTACGAGCAGTACTTC,CASSLAFSRVYYEQYF,TRBJ2-7,-,once,TRBV5-1
TGTGCCAGCGGAGTACTCGGTAGTGAAGCTTTCTTT,CASGVLGSEAFF,TRBJ1-1,-,many,TRBV7-9
TGTGCCAGCAGCCGTTATACGGGTAGTGAAGATACGCAGTATTTT,CASSRYTGSEDTQYF,TRBJ2-3,-,-,TRBV7-3
TGTGCCATCAGTGATCGGGAAAGGGAAAAACTGTTTTTT,CAISDREREKLFF,TRBJ1-4,-,-,TRBV10-3
TGTGCCAGCAGCGCATGGGGGGGGGACGAGCAGTACTTC,CASSAWGGDEQYF,TRBJ2-7,TRBD2,-,TRBV7-7
TGCGCCAGCAGCTTGGCCGCCAGCGCGAACACCGGGGAGCTGTTTTTT,CASSLAASANTGELFF,TRBJ2-2,-,-,TRBV5-1
TGTGCCAGCAGCGGCACAGGGTCGGTATACTATGGCTACACCTTC,CASSGTGSVYYGYTF,TRBJ1-2,-,-,TRBV9
TGTGCCAGCAGCCAAGCCAACTTAGCGGTCTCCTACAATGAGCAGTTCTTC,CASSQANLAVSYNEQFF,TRBJ2-1,-,-,TRBV4-2
TGTGCCAGCAGCAATCCGGGACAGGGGGTTTCTGGGGCCAACGTCCTGACTTTC,CASSNPGQGVSGANVLTF,TRBJ2-6,TRBD1,-,TRBV5-4
TGTGCCAGCAGTTTATTGCAGGGGAATTGGTACAATGAGCAGTTCTTC,CASSLLQGNWYNEQFF,TRBJ2-1,-,once,TRBV27
TGTGCCAGCAGCTTAGGTGAGGACTTCTATGGCTACACCTTC,CASSLGEDFYGYTF,TRBJ1-2,-,-,TRBV11-3
TGTGCCAGCAGCATATGGGGGGACAGAAACTCCGTTTGCTCCTATAATTCACCCCTCCACTTT,CASSIWGDRNSVCSYNSPLHF,TRBJ1-6,-,-,TRBV21-1
TGCAGCGTTGACAGGGTCTACGAGCAGTACTTC,CSVDRVYEQYF,TRBJ2-7,TRBD1,few,TRBV20-1
TGTGCCAGCAGCTTAGGGATAGACAGGGAAGGCACAGATACGCAGTATTTT,CASSLGIDREGTDTQYF,TRBJ2-3,TRBD1,-,TRBV7-9
TGTGCCAGCAGCCTCCGACAGGCGGCTGAGACCCAGTACTTC,CASSLRQAAETQYF,TRBJ2-5,-,-,TRBV7-2
TGTGCCAGCAGCTTGGCCGAGGGGGCGCGAGAGACCCAGTACTTC,CASSLAEGARETQYF,TRBJ2-5,TRBD1,-,TRBV5-4
TGTGCCAGCAGCGTACAGGGGGGTGGTAATGAAAAACTGTTTTTT,CASSVQGGGNEKLFF,TRBJ1-4,TRBD1,-,TRBV7-2
TGTGCCAGTAGTGCGAGCTTTTCTGGAAACACCATATATTTT,CASSASFSGNTIYF,TRBJ1-3,-,-,TRBV19
TGTGCCAGCAGCTCATACGGGACTAGCGAATTTTCTTACAATGAGCAGTTCTTC,CASSSYGTSEFSYNEQFF,TRBJ2-1,TRBD2,-,TRBV11-2
TGTGCCAGTAGTCGCACAGGGGAAGAGCAGTACTTC,CASSRTGEEQYF,TRBJ2-7,TRBD1,-,TRBV19
TGTGCCAGCAGTACCACTAACAGGAGACCTGAAGCTTTCTTT,CASSTTNRRPEAFF,TRBJ1-1,-,-,TRBV28
TGTGCCAGTAGTATAGGAGTTTCGGTCTTTAGCAATCAGCCCCAGCATTTT,CASSIGVSVFSNQPQHF,TRBJ1-5,-,-,TRBV19
TGCAGCGTTGGGCCGTTACAGGGAGGGGGCTACACCTTC,CSVGPLQGGGYTF,TRBJ1-2,-,-,TRBV29-1
TGTGCCAGCAGTTACTCCGGGACAGCCTACGAGCAGTACTTC,CASSYSGTAYEQYF,TRBJ2-7,TRBD1,-,TRBV6-2/TRBV6-3
TGTGCCAGCAGTGAAACCGGGACAGTCCGCCGTGAAGCTTTCTTT,CASSETGTVRREAFF,TRBJ1-1,TRBD1,-,TRBV2
TGTGCCAGCAGTTACAAGAGCTGGGCTGGCTACACCTTC,CASSYKSWAGYTF,TRBJ1-2,-,-,TRBV6-5
TGTGCCAGCAGTTTCCTAGCGGGAGGCTACCAAGAGACCCAGTACTTC,CASSFLAGGYQETQYF,TRBJ2-5,TRBD2,-,TRBV27
TGTGCCAGCAGCCAACAACCTCGGGGGGAGCAGTACTTC,CASSQQPRGEQYF,TRBJ2-7,-,-,TRBV14
TGTGCCAGCTCACCAATCAGAGGCTCTGGAAACACCATATATTTT,CASSPIRGSGNTIYF,TRBJ1-3,-,-,TRBV18
TGCAGCGTGAGCGACAGAAGCTCCTACGAGCAGTACTTC,CSVSDRSSYEQYF,TRBJ2-7,-,-,TRBV29-1
TGTGCCAGCAGCTTAGCAGGGATTAATTCACCCCTCCACTTT,CASSLAGINSPLHF,TRBJ1-6,-,-,TRBV11-2
TGTGCCAGCAGAGAGACAGCTTTACAGCCCCAGCATTTT,CASRETALQPQHF,TRBJ1-5,-,once,TRBV7-2
TGTGCTAGTGGTTTGGTAGTGGGCGGGAGCTCCTACAATGAGCAGTTCTTC,CASGLVVGGSSYNEQFF,TRBJ2-1,TRBD2,-,TRBV12-5
TGTGCCAGCGCCCCTCAAATTGACAGGTTGAACACTGAAGCTTTCTTT,CASAPQIDRLNTEAFF,TRBJ1-1,-,-,TRBV27